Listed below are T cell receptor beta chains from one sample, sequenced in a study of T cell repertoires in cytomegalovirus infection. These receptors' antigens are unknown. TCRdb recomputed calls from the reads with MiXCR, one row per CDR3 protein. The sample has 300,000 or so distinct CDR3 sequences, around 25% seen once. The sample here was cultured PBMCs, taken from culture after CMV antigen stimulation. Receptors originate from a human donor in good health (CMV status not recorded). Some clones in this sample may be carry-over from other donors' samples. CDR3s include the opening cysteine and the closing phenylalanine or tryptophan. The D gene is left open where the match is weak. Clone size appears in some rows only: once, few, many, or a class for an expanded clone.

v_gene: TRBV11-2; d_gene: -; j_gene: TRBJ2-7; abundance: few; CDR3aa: CASSLLWGSYEQYF; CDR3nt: TGTGCCAGCAGCTTACTTTGGGGATCCTACGAGCAGTACTTC
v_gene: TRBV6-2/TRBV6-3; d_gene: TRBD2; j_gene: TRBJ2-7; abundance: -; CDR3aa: CASSSGTSGSWYEQYF; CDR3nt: TGTGCCAGCAGTTCCGGGACTAGCGGGAGTTGGTACGAGCAGTACTTC
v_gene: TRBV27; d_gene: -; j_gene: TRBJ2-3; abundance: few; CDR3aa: CASSALWRGDTQYF; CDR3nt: TGTGCCAGCAGTGCCCTCTGGAGGGGGGATACGCAGTATTTT
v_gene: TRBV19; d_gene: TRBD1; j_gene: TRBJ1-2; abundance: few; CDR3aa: CASSRAGQGYGYTF; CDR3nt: TGTGCCAGTAGTAGGGCAGGACAGGGCTATGGCTACACCTTC
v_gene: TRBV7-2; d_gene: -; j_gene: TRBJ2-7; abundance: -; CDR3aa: CASSLGDPRSEQYF; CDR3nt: TGTGCCAGCAGCTTGGGGGACCCCCGAAGCGAGCAGTACTTC
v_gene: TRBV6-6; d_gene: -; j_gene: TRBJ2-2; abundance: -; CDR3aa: CASRLIETGELFF; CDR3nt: TGTGCCAGCAGATTAATCGAAACCGGGGAGCTGTTTTTT
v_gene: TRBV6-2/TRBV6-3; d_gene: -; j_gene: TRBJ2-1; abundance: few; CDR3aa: CASSYLGSPYNEQFF; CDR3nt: TGTGCCAGCAGTTACTTGGGCAGCCCCTACAATGAGCAGTTCTTC
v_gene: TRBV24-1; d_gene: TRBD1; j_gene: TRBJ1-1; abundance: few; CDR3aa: CATSDSPGQGGRTEAFF; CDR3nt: TGTGCCACCAGTGATTCTCCGGGACAGGGAGGGAGGACTGAAGCTTTCTTT
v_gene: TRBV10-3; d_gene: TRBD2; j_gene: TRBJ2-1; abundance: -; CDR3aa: CAIRGAGGSYNEQFF; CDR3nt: TGTGCCATCAGAGGAGCGGGAGGGTCCTACAATGAGCAGTTCTTC
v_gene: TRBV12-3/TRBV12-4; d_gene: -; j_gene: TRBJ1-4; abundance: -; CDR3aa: CASSFGQEKLFF; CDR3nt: TGTGCCAGCAGTTTCGGACAGGAAAAACTGTTTTTT
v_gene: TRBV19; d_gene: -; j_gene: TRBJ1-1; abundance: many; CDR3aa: CASNYRVNTEAFF; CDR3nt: TGTGCCAGTAACTACAGGGTGAACACTGAAGCTTTCTTT
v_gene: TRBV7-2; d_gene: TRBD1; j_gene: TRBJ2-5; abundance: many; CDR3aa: CASSFYTGVKETQYF; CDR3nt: TGTGCCAGCAGCTTTTATACAGGGGTGAAAGAGACCCAGTACTTC
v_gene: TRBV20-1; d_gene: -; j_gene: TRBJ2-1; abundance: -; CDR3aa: CSARVSPGNEQFF; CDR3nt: TGCAGTGCTAGAGTGTCCCCAGGGAATGAGCAGTTCTTC
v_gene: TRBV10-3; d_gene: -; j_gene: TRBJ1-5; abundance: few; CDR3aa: CAISMTGQPQHF; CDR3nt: TGTGCCATCAGTATGACAGGTCAGCCCCAGCATTTT
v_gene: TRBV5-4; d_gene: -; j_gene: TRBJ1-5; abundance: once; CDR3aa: CASSLEVAGPQHF; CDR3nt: TGTGCCAGCAGCTTGGAGGTGGCGGGGCCCCAGCATTTT
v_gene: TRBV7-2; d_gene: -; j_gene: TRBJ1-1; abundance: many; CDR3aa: CASSLVRGEVTFF; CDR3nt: TGTGCCAGCAGCTTAGTTCGCGGCGAGGTAACTTTCTTT
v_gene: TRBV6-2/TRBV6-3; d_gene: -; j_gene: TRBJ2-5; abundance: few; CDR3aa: CASSWVSQETQYF; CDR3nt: TGTGCCAGCAGTTGGGTCAGTCAAGAGACCCAGTACTTC
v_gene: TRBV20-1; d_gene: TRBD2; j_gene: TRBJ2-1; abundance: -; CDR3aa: CSARRPAGDYNEQFF; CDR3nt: TGCAGTGCTAGACGGCCCGCGGGGGATTACAATGAGCAGTTCTTC
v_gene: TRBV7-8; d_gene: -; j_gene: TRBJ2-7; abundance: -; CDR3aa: CASSPSGRLWEQYF; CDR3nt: TGTGCCAGCAGCCCTAGTGGGAGATTGTGGGAGCAGTACTTC
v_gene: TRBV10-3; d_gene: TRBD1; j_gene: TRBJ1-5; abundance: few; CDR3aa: CAISPDRASNQPQHF; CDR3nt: TGTGCCATCAGCCCGGACAGGGCAAGCAATCAGCCCCAGCATTTT
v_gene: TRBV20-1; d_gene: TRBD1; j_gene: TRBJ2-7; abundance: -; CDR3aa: CSARGQDRASYEQYF; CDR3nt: TGCAGTGCTAGGGGACAGGACAGAGCCTCCTACGAGCAGTACTTC
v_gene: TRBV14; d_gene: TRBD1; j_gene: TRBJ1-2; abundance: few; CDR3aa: CASSQDNYRDSEGYTF; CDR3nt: TGTGCCAGCAGCCAAGATAATTACCGGGACAGTGAAGGCTACACCTTC
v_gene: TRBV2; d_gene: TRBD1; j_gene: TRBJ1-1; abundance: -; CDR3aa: CASTLGQGAGTEAFF; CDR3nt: TGTGCCAGCACCCTGGGACAGGGGGCAGGAACTGAAGCTTTCTTT
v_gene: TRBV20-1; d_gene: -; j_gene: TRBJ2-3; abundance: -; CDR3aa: CSARLLSTDTQYF; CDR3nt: TGCAGTGCTAGGCTGCTAAGCACAGATACGCAGTATTTT
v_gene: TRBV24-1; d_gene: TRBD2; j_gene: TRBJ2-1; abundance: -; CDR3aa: CATSDPGLAGGNEQFF; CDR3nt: TGTGCCACCAGTGATCCGGGACTAGCGGGAGGTAATGAGCAGTTCTTC
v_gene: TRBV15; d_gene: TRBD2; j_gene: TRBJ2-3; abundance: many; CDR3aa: CATSRVAGGGADTQYF; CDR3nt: TGTGCCACCAGCAGAGTAGCGGGAGGGGGGGCAGATACGCAGTATTTT
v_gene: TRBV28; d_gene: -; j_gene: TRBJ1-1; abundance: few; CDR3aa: CASSRAGTLNTEAFF; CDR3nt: TGTGCCAGCAGTCGAGCGGGCACCCTGAACACTGAAGCTTTCTTT
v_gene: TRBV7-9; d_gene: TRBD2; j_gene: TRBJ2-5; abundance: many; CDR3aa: CASSLRVLSGRAQETQYF; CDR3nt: TGTGCCAGCAGCTTAAGGGTCCTCAGCGGGAGGGCCCAAGAGACCCAGTACTTC
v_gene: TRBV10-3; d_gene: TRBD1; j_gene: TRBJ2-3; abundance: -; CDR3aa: CAISDPSRDRGRDTQYF; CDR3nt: TGTGCCATCAGTGACCCTTCCCGGGACAGGGGTAGAGATACGCAGTATTTT
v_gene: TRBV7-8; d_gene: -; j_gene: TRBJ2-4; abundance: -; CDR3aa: CASSSSRGLLAKNIQYF; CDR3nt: TGTGCCAGCAGCTCAAGTCGGGGTCTCTTAGCCAAAAACATTCAGTACTTC
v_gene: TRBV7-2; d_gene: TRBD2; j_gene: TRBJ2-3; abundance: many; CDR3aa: CASSSPTSGESTDTQYF; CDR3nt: TGTGCCAGCAGCTCACCGACTAGCGGGGAAAGCACAGATACGCAGTATTTT
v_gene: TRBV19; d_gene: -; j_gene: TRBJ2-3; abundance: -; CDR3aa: CASSRDPTSDTQYF; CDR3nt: TGTGCCAGTAGTCGAGACCCGACTTCAGATACGCAGTATTTT
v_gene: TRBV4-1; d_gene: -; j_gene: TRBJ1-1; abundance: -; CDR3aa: CASSQLDRVDTEAFF; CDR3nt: TGCGCCAGCAGCCAACTGGACCGGGTGGACACTGAAGCTTTCTTT
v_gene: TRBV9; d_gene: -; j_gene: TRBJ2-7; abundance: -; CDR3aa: CASSVGGADYEQYF; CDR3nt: TGTGCCAGCAGCGTAGGTGGAGCGGACTACGAGCAGTACTTC
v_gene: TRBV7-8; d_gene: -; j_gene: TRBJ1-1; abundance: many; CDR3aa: CASSLVSGLNTEAFF; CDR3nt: TGTGCCAGCAGCTTAGTTTCAGGGCTGAACACTGAAGCTTTCTTT
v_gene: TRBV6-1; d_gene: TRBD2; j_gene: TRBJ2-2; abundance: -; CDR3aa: CASSSGLAVTGELFF; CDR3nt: TGTGCCAGCAGTTCCGGACTAGCGGTCACCGGGGAGCTGTTTTTT
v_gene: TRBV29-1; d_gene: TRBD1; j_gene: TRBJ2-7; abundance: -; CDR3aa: CSVEGGGGTGGFEYEQYF; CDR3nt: TGCAGCGTTGAAGGAGGTGGTGGGACAGGGGGCTTTGAGTACGAGCAGTACTTC
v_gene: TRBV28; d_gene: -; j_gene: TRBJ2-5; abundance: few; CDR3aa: CASSFFPQETQYF; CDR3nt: TGTGCCAGCAGTTTCTTTCCCCAAGAGACCCAGTACTTC
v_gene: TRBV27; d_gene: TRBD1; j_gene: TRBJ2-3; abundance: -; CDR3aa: CASSRLQGADTQYF; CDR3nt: TGTGCCAGCAGTCGATTACAGGGGGCAGATACGCAGTATTTT
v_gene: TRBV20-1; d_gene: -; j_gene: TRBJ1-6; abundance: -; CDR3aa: CSAREWGKESPLHF; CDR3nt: TGCAGTGCTAGAGAATGGGGGAAAGAGTCACCCCTCCACTTT
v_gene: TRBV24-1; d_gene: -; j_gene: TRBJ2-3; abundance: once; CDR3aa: CATSGITGSDTQYF; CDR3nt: TGTGCCACCAGTGGAATAACAGGGTCGGATACGCAGTATTTT